A single sample is the source of the 15 T cell receptor beta chains below, sequenced in a study of blood T cell repertoires in COVID-19. TCRdb's copy holds only in-frame clones and misses some; the assay was immunoSEQ multiplex PCR. The sample has roughly 200,000 clones, approximately 81% seen once; the top ten hold around a sixth. Sequencing was performed on peripheral blood. These receptors all come from a person aged 70 to 79 with COVID-19, enrolled during active disease.

The genes are TRBV9 and TRBJ2-7; D perhaps matches TRBD1 (6 bases). CDR1 and CDR2 from the germline V gene are SGDLS and YYNGEE. V shed 4 bases and J shed 3 bases, with 14 bases lying between them. The CDR3 loop spans 14 amino acids. CDR3 region: CASSPRTAYYEQYF. The CDR3 DNA sequence: TGTGCCAGCAGCCCACGGACAGCTTACTACGAGCAGTACTTC.

V usage is TRBV10-3 and J usage is TRBJ1-3; D is unclear. The CDR3 length is 14 residues. Germline loops: CDR1 ENHRY, CDR2 SYGVKD. With 4 bases removed from V and 4 bases from J, the gap between germline ends came to 11 bases. The CDR3 here is CAISAGLKGNTIYF. The CDR3 DNA follows: TGTGCCATCAGTGCCGGGTTGAAAGGAAACACCATATATTTT.

The rearrangement uses TRBV18 and TRBJ1-2; TRBD1 matches 7 bases. This CDR3 has 18 residues. CDR1 is KGHSH and CDR2 is LQKENI in the germline V gene. V was pared by 2 bases and J by 6 bases, with 18 bases of the junction left unmatched. The CDR3 spells CASSPYRDSPPGDDGYTF. CDR3 sequence (DNA): TGTGCCAGCTCACCATATCGGGACAGCCCCCCTGGTGATGATGGCTACACCTTC.

Turning to this clone: A read error may produce the germline difference seen at one junction end. V usage is TRBV7-9 and J usage is TRBJ2-5; TRBD2 matches at 7 bases. There are 12 residues in the CDR3. Germline V gene sequence: CDR1 SEHNR, CDR2 FQNEAQ (reference sequence). CDR3 residues: CASSVGGDGVNF. CDR3 sequence (DNA): TGTGCCAGCAGCGTTGGGGGGGACGGAGTAAACTTC.

The chain employs TRBV28 and TRBJ1-4, with 9 positions matching TRBD1. The CDR3 covers 14 residues. The V and J ends lost 6 bases and 7 bases, in that order; junction bases with no gene match: 6. Germline V gene lookup returns CDR1 MDHEN and CDR2 SYDVKM. The CDR3 bases are TGTGCCAGCAGGGTACAGGGGGCAAGTGAAAAACTGTTTTTT. This translates into CASRVQGASEKLFF.

This rearrangement joins TRBV7-2 to TRBJ1-1; D gene unclear. The CDR3 covers 14 residues. V was pared by 1 base and J by 4 bases, with 10 bases between. The germline CDR1 and CDR2 sequences are SGHTA and FQGNSA. The CDR3 region has the DNA TGTGCCAGCAGCTTAGACCAGAGAGGCACTGAAGCTTTCTTT. Amino acid sequence: CASSLDQRGTEAFF.

The J gene is TRBJ2-3, the V gene TRBV7-9; 8 bases agree with TRBD2. CDR1 is SEHNR, CDR2 FQNEAQ, per germline (reference sequence). Trimming cost V 6 bases and J 0 bases; bases outside gene matches: 2. CDR3 size: 14 residues. The CDR3 sequence: CASRGLVSTDTQYF. For the CDR3, the DNA is TGTGCCAGCAGGGGACTAGTTAGCACAGATACGCAGTATTTT.

The chain uses TRBV3-1 (or the pseudogene TRBV3-2) and TRBJ1-2; maybe TRBD1 (6 bases). The CDR3 is made up of 13 amino acids. The germline V gene encodes CDR1 LGHDT and CDR2 YNNKEL (reference sequence). Trimming removed 1 base from V and 8 bases from J, with 11 bases in between. The CDR3 sequence: CASSQVRRGGYTF. CDR3 in DNA: TGTGCCAGCAGCCAAGTACGCAGGGGCGGCTACACCTTC.

The chain uses TRBV5-1 and TRBJ1-6; 7 nucleotides align to TRBD1. This CDR3 region has 16 residues. The ends lost 2 bases at V and 3 bases at J; junction bases unmatched: 5. Germline CDR1 SGHRS, CDR2 YFSETQ. DNA for the CDR3: TGCGCCAGCAGCTTATCAGGGGGTAACTATAATTCACCCCTCCACTTT. This encodes CASSLSGGNYNSPLHF.

Only one count was recorded for this clone. The V call is TRBV28, the J call TRBJ1-6, with TRBD1 as a possible D gene (5 bases). The germline gives CDR1 MDHEN, CDR2 SYDVKM. The CDR3 length is 14 residues. Trimming pared 7 bases from V and 7 bases from J, leaving 14 bases between. This chain's CDR3 is CASTPAGGNSPLHF. The CDR3 nucleotides read TGTGCCAGCACCCCCGCCGGGGGAAATTCACCCCTCCACTTT.

The chain recombines TRBV7-9 with TRBJ1-2, with D possibly being TRBD1 (6 bases). V lost 4 bases to trimming and J lost 7 bases, with 10 bases between them. The CDR3 loop spans 12 amino acids. CDR1 is SEHNR and CDR2 is FQNEAQ in the germline V gene (reference sequence). CDR3 residues: CASSSVQGGYTF. The CDR3 DNA sequence: TGTGCCAGCAGCTCCGTACAGGGTGGCTACACCTTC.

This clone was recorded only once. The chain recombines TRBV12-2 with TRBJ2-7; the D segment call TRBD2 is taken from the table without a DNA check. TRBV12-2 is marked as a pseudogene. CDR3 length: 18 amino acids. The DNA for the CDR3 is TGTGCAAGTCGCTTAGTCTATGGGGCTAGCGGGAGCTCCTACGAGCAGTACTTC. This translates into CASRLVYGASGSSYEQYF.

The chain has TRBV27 and TRBJ1-6; 10 nucleotides match TRBD1. Germline trimming cut 3 bases from V and 9 bases from J; bases unmatched to any gene: 8. The CDR3 extends over 16 amino acids. Germline V gives CDR1 MNHEY, CDR2 SMNVEV (reference sequence). CDR3 nucleotide sequence: TGTGCCAGCAGTTTGGGGGCCGGGACAGGGGCTTCACCCCTCCACTTT. It encodes CASSLGAGTGASPLHF.

The chain has TRBV12-5 and TRBJ1-5; D ambiguous. Germline V gene sequence: CDR1 LGHNT, CDR2 FRNRAP. This CDR3 region has 13 residues. Trimming left V 2 bases short and J 5 bases short, with 7 bases between. CDR3 coding DNA: TGTGCTAGTGGTTTGAATCTCGATCAGCCCCAGCATTTT. Amino acids: CASGLNLDQPQHF.

This clone was recorded only once. The chain links TRBV2 to TRBJ1-5, with D unclear. CDR1 SNHLY and CDR2 FYNNEI come from the germline V gene. The CDR3 extends over 14 amino acids. The V gene lost 1 base and the J gene lost 7 bases, with 11 bases spanning the gap. The CDR3 sequence: CASSEVNVQQPQHF. The CDR3 DNA reads TGTGCCAGCAGTGAAGTAAACGTACAACAGCCCCAGCATTTT.